This T cell receptor beta chain comes out of a study of blood T cell repertoires in COVID-19. Study overall: COVID-19 samples from acute and convalescent phases originated in the United States, Italy and Spain.

The CDR3 loop spans 13 amino acids. V lost 2 bases and J lost 5, with 7 bases in between. Germline-derived CDR1 and CDR2 are ENHRY and SYGVKD. All enrollees were about 18 to 89 years old and from approximately 25 US areas. Assignment of participants to cohorts was predicated upon participant-reported clinical history. Libraries were prepared by immunoSEQ multiplex PCR; TCRdb keeps only in-frame clonotypes and omits some of them. The table records hundreds of thousands of clones, around 86% of them present only once. This clone has just a few counts. This chain links TRBV10-3 with TRBJ1-5; a weak D match, TRBD1 (5 bases). The sequenced sample consisted of PBMCs or T cells enriched from blood (not recorded which). This receptor was taken from a man in his 60s who had recovered from COVID-19. CDR3 sequence (DNA): TGTGCCATCAGTGAGGGGGGGTATCAGCCCCAGCATTTT. Translation: CAISEGGYQPQHF.